This TCR beta chain was recorded in a study of neoadjuvant anti-PD-1 for oral cavity cancer. Looking at the study overall: Non-progressing patients received a fourth nivolumab dose near day 43, then surgery on days 50-56. Study findings and constraints: Each response group had just a few patients in TCR analyses. Pretreatment Treg/Th17 ratio correlated inversely with post-treatment tumor clonality. Non-responders to neoadjuvant nivolumab had significantly more clonal PBMC T cells than responders.

Time point in this sample: after neoadjuvant nivolumab, at surgical resection. Details on this clone: What it binds is not known.

V was shortened by 7 bases and J by 6 bases, with 11 bases between the two germline ends. CDR1 SGDLS and CDR2 YYNGEE come from the germline V gene. This CDR3 is built from 11 residues. The protocol was immunoSEQ multiplex PCR, while the TCRdb copy is restricted to in-frame clones and leaves out a portion. The repertoire holds tens of thousands of clones, with roughly 90% as singletons. Here the sequenced sample was PBMCs, taken after nivolumab (anti-PD-1) treatment. This TCR came from a person aged 35-79 years with oral cavity squamous cell carcinoma. The rearrangement links TRBV9 to TRBJ2-7; D call uncertain. CDR3 bases: TGTGCCAGCCTGCACGCGCGCGAGCAGTACTTC. As protein: CASLHAREQYF.